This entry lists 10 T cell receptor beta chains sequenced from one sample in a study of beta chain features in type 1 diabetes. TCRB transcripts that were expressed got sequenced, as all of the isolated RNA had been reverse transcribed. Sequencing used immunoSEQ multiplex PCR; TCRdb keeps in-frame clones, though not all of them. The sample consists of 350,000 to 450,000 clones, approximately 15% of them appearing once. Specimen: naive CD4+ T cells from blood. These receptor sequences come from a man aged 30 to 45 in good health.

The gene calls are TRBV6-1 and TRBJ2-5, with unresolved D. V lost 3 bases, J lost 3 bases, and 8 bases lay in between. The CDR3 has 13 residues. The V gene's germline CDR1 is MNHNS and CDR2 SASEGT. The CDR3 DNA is TGTGCCAGCAGTGAGGCCAGAAAAGAGACCCAGTACTTC. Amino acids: CASSEARKETQYF.

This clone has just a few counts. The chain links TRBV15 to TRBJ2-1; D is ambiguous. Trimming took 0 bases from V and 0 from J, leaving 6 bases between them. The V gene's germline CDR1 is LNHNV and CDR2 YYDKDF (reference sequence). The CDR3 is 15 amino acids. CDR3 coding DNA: TGTGCCACCAGCAGAGAGGTCGTCTCCTACAATGAGCAGTTCTTC. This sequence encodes CATSREVVSYNEQFF.

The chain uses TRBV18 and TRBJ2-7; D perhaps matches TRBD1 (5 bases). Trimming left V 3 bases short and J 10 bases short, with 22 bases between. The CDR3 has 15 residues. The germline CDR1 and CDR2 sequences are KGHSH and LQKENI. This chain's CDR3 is CASSPVAGPTRRQYV. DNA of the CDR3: TGTGCCAGCTCACCGGTGGCAGGGCCAACTCGGCGACAGTACGTC.

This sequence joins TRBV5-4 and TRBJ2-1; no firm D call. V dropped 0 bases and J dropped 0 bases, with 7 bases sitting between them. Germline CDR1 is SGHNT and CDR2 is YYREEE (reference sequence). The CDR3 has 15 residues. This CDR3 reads CASSLAQSSYNEQFF. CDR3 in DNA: TGTGCCAGCAGCTTGGCCCAGAGCTCCTACAATGAGCAGTTCTTC.

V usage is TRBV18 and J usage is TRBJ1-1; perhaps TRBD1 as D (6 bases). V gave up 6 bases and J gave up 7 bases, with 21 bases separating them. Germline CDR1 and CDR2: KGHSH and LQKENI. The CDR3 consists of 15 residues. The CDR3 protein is CASSLPGQEKREAFF. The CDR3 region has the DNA TGTGCCAGCTCGTTACCGGGACAAGAAAAACGTGAAGCTTTCTTT.

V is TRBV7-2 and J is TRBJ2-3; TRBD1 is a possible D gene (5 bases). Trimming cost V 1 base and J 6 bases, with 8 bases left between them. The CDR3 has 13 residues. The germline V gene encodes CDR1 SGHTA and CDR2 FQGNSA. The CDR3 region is CASSLVSGDTQYF. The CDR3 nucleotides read TGTGCCAGCAGCTTAGTATCAGGGGATACGCAGTATTTT.

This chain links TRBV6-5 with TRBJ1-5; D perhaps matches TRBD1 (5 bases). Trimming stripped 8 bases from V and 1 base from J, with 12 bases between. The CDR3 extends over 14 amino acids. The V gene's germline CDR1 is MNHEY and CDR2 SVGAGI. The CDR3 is CASRAGSSNQPQHF. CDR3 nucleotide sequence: TGTGCCAGCCGGGCAGGGTCGAGCAATCAGCCCCAGCATTTT.

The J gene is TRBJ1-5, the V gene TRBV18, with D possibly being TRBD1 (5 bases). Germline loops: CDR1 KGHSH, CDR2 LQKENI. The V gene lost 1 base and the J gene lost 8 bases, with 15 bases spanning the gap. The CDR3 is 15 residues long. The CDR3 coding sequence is TGTGCCAGCTCACCACATCAGGGAGGGCAGGAGCCCCAGCATTTT. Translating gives CASSPHQGGQEPQHF.

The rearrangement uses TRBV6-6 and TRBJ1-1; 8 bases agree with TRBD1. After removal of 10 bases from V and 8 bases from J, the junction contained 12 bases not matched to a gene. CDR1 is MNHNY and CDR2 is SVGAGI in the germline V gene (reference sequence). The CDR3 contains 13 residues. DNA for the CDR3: TGTGCCACCCGTTCAGGGGGCGCTGGGGAAGCTTTCTTT. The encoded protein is CATRSGGAGEAFF.

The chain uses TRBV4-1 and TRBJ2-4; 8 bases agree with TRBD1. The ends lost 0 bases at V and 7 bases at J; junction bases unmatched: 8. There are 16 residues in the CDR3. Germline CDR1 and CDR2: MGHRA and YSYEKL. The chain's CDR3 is CASSQERDRGSNIQYF. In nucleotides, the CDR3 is TGCGCCAGCAGCCAAGAGAGAGACAGGGGCAGTAACATTCAGTACTTC.